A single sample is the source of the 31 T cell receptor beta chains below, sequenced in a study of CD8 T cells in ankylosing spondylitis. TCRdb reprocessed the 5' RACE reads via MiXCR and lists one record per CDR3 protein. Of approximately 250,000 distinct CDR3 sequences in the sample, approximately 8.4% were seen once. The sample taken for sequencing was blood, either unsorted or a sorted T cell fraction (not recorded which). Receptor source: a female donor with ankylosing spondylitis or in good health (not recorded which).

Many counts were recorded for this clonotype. CDR3 protein: CASRASLAYNEQFF. The CDR3 bases are TGTGCCAGCAGGGCTAGTCTAGCCTACAATGAGCAGTTCTTC. The chain carries TRBV6-2 or TRBV6-3 and TRBJ2-1, with D unresolved. This CDR3 contains 14 residues. V dropped 6 bases and J dropped 2 bases, with 11 bases sitting between them. Germline V gene sequence: CDR1 MNHEY, CDR2 SVGEGT.

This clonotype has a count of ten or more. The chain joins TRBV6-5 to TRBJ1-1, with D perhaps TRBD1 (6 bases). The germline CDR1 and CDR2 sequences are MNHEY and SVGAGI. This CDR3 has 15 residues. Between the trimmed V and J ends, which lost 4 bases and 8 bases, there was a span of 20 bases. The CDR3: CASSSPPGHGPEAFF. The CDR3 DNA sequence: TGTGCCAGCAGTTCCCCCCCGGGACATGGGCCAGAAGCTTTCTTT.

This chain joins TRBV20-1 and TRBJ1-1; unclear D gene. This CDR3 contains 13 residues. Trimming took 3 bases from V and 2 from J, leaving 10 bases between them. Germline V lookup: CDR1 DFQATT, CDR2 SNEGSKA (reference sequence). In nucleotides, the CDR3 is TGCAGTGCTAGTTCCGGGGTCAACACTGAAGCTTTCTTT. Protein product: CSASSGVNTEAFF.

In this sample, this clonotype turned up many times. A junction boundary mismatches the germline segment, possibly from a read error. The CDR3 DNA sequence: TGCAGCGTCGAAGGGGGTTACAATGAGCAGTTCTTC. This translates into CSVEGGYNEQFF. V gene TRBV29-1 combines with J gene TRBJ2-1; D is possibly TRBD1 (6 bases). The germline CDR1 and CDR2 sequences are SQVTM and ANQGSEA. The CDR3 runs to 12 residues.

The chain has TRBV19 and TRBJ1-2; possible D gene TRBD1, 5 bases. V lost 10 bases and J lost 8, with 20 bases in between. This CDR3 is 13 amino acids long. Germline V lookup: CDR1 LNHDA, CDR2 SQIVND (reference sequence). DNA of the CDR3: TGTGCCACCACCCCAGGGTTCCCATTCGGCTACACCTTC. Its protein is CATTPGFPFGYTF. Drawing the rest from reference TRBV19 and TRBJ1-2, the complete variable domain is DGGITQSPKYLFRKEGQNVTLSCEQNLNHDAMYWYRQDPGQGLRLIYYSQIVNDFQKGDIAEGYSVSREKKESFPLTVTSAQKNPTAFYLCATTPGFPFGYTFGSGTRLTVV.

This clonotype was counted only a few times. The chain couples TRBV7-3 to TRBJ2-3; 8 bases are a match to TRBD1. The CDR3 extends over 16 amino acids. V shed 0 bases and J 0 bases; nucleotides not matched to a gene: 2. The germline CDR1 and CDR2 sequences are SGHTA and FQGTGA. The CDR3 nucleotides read TGTGCCAGCAGCTTAACGGGGACAGGAAGCACAGATACGCAGTATTTT. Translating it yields CASSLTGTGSTDTQYF.

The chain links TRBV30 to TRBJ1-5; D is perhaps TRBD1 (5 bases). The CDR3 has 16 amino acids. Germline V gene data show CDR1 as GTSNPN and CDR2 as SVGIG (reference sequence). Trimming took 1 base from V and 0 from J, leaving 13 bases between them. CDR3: CAWSDLGVNSNQPQHF. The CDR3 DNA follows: TGTGCCTGGAGTGATTTAGGGGTAAATAGCAATCAGCCCCAGCATTTT.

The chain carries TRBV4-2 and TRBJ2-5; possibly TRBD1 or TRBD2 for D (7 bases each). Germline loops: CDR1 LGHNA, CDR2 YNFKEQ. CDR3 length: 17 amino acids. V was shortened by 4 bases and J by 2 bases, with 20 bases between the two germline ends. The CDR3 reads CASSPALNRGGQETQYF. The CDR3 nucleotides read TGTGCCAGCAGCCCGGCCCTCAACAGGGGAGGGCAAGAGACCCAGTACTTC.

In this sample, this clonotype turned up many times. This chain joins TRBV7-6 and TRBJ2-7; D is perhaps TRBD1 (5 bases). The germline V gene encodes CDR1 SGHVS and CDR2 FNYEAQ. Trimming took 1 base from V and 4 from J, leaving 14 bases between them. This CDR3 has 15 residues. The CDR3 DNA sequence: TGTGCCAGCAGCTTAGGGACAAGGGCTTGGTACGAGCAGTACTTC. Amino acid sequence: CASSLGTRAWYEQYF.

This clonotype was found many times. The DNA for the CDR3 is TGCGCCAGCAGCTTGACTAGCGGGAGTTCAGGTGGTGAGCAGTTCTTC. Its translation is CASSLTSGSSGGEQFF. This chain uses TRBV5-1 with TRBJ2-1; 11 bases are shared with TRBD2. The CDR3 extends over 16 amino acids. V shed 1 base, J shed 9 bases, and the junction held 9 bases outside the gene matches. The germline V gene encodes CDR1 SGHRS and CDR2 YFSETQ. Drawing the rest from reference TRBV5-1 and TRBJ2-1, the complete variable domain is KAGVTQTPRYLIKTRGQQVTLSCSPISGHRSVSWYQQTPGQGLQFLFEYFSETQRNKGNFPGRFSGRQFSNSRSEMNVSTLELGDSALYLCASSLTSGSSGGEQFFGPGTRLTVL.

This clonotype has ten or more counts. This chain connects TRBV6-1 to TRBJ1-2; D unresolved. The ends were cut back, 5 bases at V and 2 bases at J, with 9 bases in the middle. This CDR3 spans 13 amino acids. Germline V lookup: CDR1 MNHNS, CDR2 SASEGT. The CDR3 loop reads CASSPVGNYGYTF. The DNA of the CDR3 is TGTGCCAGCAGTCCCGTAGGGAACTATGGCTACACCTTC.

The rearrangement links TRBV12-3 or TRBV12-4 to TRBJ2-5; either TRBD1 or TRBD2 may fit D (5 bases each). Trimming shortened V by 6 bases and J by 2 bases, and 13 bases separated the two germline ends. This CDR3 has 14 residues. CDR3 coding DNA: TGTGCCAGCAGGACTGCCGGGACGCAAGAGACCCAGTACTTC. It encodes CASRTAGTQETQYF.

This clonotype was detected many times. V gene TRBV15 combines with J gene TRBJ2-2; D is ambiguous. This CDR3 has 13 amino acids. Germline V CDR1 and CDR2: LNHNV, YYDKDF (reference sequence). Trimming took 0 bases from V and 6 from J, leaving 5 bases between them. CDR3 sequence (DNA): TGTGCCACCAGCAGAGATCCGGCCGGGGAGCTGTTTTTT. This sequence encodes CATSRDPAGELFF.

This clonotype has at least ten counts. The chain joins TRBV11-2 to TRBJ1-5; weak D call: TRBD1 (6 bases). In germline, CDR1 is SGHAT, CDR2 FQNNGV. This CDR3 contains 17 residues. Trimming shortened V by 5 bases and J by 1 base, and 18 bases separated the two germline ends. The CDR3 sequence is CASSLRDRQGSNQPQHF. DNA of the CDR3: TGTGCCAGCAGCCTAAGGGACCGTCAGGGGAGCAATCAGCCCCAGCATTTT.

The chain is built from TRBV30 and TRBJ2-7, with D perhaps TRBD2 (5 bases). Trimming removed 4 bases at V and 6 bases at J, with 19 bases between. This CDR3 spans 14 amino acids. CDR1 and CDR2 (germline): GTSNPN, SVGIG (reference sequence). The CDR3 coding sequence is TGTGCCTGGACCCAAGCGGTCGGCCCTGGCGAGCAGTACTTC. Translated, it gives CAWTQAVGPGEQYF.

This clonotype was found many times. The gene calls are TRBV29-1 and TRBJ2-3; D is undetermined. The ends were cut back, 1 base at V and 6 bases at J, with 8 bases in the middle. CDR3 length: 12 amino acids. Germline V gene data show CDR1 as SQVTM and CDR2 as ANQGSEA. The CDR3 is CSVEVTLDTQYF. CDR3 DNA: TGCAGCGTTGAAGTTACTTTGGATACGCAGTATTTT.

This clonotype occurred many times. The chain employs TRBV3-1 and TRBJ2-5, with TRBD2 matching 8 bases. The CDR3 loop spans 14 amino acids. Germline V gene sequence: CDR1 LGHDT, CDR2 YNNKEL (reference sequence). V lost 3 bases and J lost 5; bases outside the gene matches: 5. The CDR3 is CASSHGGVWETQYF. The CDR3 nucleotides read TGTGCCAGCAGCCACGGGGGGGTATGGGAGACCCAGTACTTC.

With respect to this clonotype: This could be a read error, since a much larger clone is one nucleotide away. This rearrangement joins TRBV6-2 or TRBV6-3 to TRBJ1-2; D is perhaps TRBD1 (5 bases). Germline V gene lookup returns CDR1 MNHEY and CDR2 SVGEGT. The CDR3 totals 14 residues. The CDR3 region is CASSSGTDYYDYTF. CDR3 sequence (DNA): TGTGCCAGCAGCTCCGGGACGGACTACTATGACTACACCTTC.

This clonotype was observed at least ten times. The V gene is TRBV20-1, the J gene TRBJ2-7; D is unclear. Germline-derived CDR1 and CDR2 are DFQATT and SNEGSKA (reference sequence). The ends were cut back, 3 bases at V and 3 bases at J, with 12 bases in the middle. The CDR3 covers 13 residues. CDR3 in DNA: TGCAGTGCTAGGCGGACGGACGGCTACGAGCAGTACTTC. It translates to CSARRTDGYEQYF.

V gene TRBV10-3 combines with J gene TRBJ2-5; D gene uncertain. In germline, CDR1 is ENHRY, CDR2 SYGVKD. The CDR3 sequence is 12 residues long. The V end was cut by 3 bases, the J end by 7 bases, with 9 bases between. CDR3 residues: CAISDFPATQYF. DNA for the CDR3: TGTGCCATCAGTGACTTCCCCGCGACCCAGTACTTC.

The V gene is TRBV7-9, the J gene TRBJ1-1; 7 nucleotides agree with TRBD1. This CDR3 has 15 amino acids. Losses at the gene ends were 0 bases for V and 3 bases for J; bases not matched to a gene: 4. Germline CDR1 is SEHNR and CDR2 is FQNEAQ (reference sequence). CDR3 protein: CASSLATGRDTEAFF. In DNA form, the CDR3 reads TGTGCCAGCAGCTTAGCGACAGGGCGGGACACTGAAGCTTTCTTT.

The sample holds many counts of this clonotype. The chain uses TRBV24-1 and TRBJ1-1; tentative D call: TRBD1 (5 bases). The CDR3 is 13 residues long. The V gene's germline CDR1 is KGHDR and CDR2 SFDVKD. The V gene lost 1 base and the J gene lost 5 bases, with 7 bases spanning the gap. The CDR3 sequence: CATSDFRGTEAFF. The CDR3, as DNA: TGTGCCACCAGTGATTTTCGGGGGACTGAAGCTTTCTTT.

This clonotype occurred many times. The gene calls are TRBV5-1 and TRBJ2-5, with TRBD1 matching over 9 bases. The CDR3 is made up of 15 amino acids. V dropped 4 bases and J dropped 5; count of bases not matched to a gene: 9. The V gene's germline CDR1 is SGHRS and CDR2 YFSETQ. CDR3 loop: CASSLTGGVDETQYF. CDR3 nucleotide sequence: TGCGCCAGCAGCCTTACAGGGGGCGTAGATGAGACCCAGTACTTC.

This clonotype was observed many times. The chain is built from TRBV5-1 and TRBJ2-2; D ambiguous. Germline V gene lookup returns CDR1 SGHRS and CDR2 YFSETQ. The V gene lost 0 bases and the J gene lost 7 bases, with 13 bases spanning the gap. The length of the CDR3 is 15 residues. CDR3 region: CASSLERVSVGELFF. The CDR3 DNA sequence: TGCGCCAGCAGCTTGGAAAGGGTTTCGGTCGGGGAGCTGTTTTTT.

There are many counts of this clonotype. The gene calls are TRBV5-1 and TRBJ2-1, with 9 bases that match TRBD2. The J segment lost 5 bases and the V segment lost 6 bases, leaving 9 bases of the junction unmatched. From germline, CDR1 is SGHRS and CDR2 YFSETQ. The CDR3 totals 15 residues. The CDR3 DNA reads TGCGCCAGCACTCTTAGCGGGAGTTACAACAATGAGCAGTTCTTC. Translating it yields CASTLSGSYNNEQFF.

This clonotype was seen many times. Written as DNA, the CDR3 is TGTGCCAGCAAGGGCCCTGGAAACACCATATATTTT. Its translation is CASKGPGNTIYF. The chain has TRBV12-3 or TRBV12-4 and TRBJ1-3; D uncertain. There are 12 residues in the CDR3. Trimming pared 7 bases from V and 2 bases from J, leaving 6 bases between.

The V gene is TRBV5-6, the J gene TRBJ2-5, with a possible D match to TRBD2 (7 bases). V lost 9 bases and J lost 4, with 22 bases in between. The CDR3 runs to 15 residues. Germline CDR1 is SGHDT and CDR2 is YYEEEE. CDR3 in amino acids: CATQGSGTGRETQYF. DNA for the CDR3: TGTGCCACCCAGGGGAGCGGGACGGGGCGAGAGACCCAGTACTTC.

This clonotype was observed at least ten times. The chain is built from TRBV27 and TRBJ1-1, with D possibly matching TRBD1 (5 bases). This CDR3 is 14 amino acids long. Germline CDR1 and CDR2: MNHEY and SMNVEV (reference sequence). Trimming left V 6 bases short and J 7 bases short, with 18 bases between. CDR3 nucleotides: TGTGCCAGCAGCAAACGCGGAACAGGTTTTGAAGCTTTCTTT. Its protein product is CASSKRGTGFEAFF.

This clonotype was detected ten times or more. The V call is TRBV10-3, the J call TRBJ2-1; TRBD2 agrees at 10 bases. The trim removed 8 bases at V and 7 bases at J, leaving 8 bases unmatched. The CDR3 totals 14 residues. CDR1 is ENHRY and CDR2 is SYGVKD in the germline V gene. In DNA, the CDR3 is TGTGCCATCCGAGGGGGACTAGCGAGTAATGAGCAGTTCTTC. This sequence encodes CAIRGGLASNEQFF.

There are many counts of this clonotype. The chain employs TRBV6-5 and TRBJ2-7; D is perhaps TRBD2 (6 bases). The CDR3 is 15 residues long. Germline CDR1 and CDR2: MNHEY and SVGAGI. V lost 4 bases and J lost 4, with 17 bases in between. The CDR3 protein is CASSSRLVSSYEQYF. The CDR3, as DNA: TGTGCCAGCAGTTCCCGACTAGTGTCGTCGTACGAGCAGTACTTC.

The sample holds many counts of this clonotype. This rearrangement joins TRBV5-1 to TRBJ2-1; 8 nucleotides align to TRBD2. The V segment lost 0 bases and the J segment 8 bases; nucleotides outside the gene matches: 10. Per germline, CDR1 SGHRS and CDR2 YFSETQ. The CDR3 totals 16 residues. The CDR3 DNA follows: TGCGCCAGCAGCTTGGGGGAGGGACTAGTATTTCATGAGCAGTTCTTC. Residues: CASSLGEGLVFHEQFF. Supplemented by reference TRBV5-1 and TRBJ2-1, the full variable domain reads KAGVTQTPRYLIKTRGQQVTLSCSPISGHRSVSWYQQTPGQGLQFLFEYFSETQRNKGNFPGRFSGRQFSNSRSEMNVSTLELGDSALYLCASSLGEGLVFHEQFFGPGTRLTVL.